The rows below give T cell receptor beta chains drawn from one sample of a study of blood T cell repertoires in COVID-19. The assay was immunoSEQ multiplex PCR, and TCRdb's table has in-frame clones only and misses some. The table lists around 60,000 clones, 90% of them singletons, with about 13% in the top ten. Sequenced material: peripheral blood. All receptors come from a man aged 55 to 69 with active COVID-19. Both conserved end residues are trimmed from each CDR3.

V gene	J gene	CDR3 protein
TRBV7-2	TRBJ2-1	ASSFERVDNEQF
TRBV5-1	TRBJ2-1	ASSRDRGGNEQF
TRBV5-1	TRBJ2-1	ASSLEGGGPSSYNEQF
TRBV7-8	TRBJ2-3	ASSLARLERGTQY
TRBV7-9	TRBJ1-2	AGTKGQSYGYT
TRBV10-3	TRBJ1-6	AISDPDSPLH
TRBV3-1/TRBV3-2	TRBJ2-7	ASSYRTGAYEQY
TRBV30	TRBJ1-2	ASPGQVYGYT
TRBV12-3/TRBV12-4	TRBJ2-5	ASSFVAAETQY
TRBV7-2	TRBJ1-4	ASSLESGQTEKLF
TRBV5-1	TRBJ1-2	ASSLEMQGAYGYT
TRBV30	TRBJ2-1	ALNRGSYNEQF
TRBV7-6	TRBJ2-7	ASSLQASGSEQY